The 23 T cell receptor beta chains presented below share a single source sample, sequenced in a study of cytomegalovirus exposure and HLA in healthy donors. PCR used 60 Vbeta primers and 13 Jbeta primers. Method: immunoSEQ multiplex PCR; TCRdb's copy keeps in-frame clones and lacks some. The repertoire holds around 30,000 clones, 80% to 90% seen once, with under 3% in the top ten. The sequenced sample was PBMCs. The receptors stem from a boy aged 5-17 years in good health and CMV-seronegative.

The V call is TRBV5-6, the J call TRBJ2-5, with TRBD1 matching over 7 bases. The J call may be wrong; the DNA end is better matched by TRBJ2-7. The CDR3 length is 13 residues. The germline CDR1 and CDR2 sequences are SGHDT and YYEEEE. The CDR3 here is CASSDRVTYEQYF. CDR3 sequence (DNA): TGTGCCAGCAGTGACAGGGTTACCTACGAGCAGTACTTC.

CDR3 loop: CASSEAVQGGEQFF. The CDR3 DNA reads as TGTGCCAGCAGTGAAGCGGTCCAGGGAGGTGAGCAGTTCTTC. The chain joins TRBV2 to TRBJ2-1; the D gene is possibly TRBD2 (6 bases). The V and J ends lost 0 bases and 9 bases respectively, with 12 bases between them. The CDR3 extends over 14 amino acids. Germline V CDR1 and CDR2: SNHLY, FYNNEI.

V usage is TRBV6-6 and J usage is TRBJ2-7, with 10 bases fitting TRBD1. The CDR3 covers 16 residues. Germline V gene data show CDR1 as MNHNY and CDR2 as SVGAGI (reference sequence). With V trimmed by 2 bases and J by 0 bases, 4 bases remained unmatched. The CDR3 coding sequence is TGTGCCAGCAGTTACCGGACAGGGGGAAGCTCCTACGAGCAGTACTTC. Amino acid sequence: CASSYRTGGSSYEQYF.

The V and J genes are TRBV7-8 and TRBJ2-3, with 8 bases that match TRBD2. Germline CDR1 is SGHVS and CDR2 is FQNEAQ. This CDR3 contains 17 residues. With 4 bases clipped from V and 6 bases from J, the junction kept 15 bases outside the gene matches. Here the CDR3 DNA reads TGTGCCAGCAGCTGGGGTCGAGGGTCGGGGGGGACGGATACGCAGTATTTT. This translates into CASSWGRGSGGTDTQYF.

The gene calls are TRBV7-3 and TRBJ2-7; D is possibly TRBD1 (5 bases). CDR1 is SGHTA, CDR2 FQGTGA, per germline. V lost 0 bases and J lost 0, with 9 bases in between. This CDR3 comprises 15 residues. CDR3 sequence: CASSLTRDSSYEQYF. The CDR3, as DNA: TGTGCCAGCAGCTTAACCAGGGATAGCTCCTACGAGCAGTACTTC.

This sequence joins TRBV18 and TRBJ2-5; D remains unclear. The J call may be in error: the DNA end matches TRBJ2-7 better. The CDR3 runs 15 residues. CDR1 and CDR2 (germline): KGHSH, LQKENI. CDR3 bases: TGTGCCAGCTCACCGGGCAGATCGAGCTCCTACGAGCAGTACTTC. Translating gives CASSPGRSSSYEQYF.

The chain is built from TRBV21-1 and TRBJ2-1; the table's D call, TRBD2, has no DNA check behind it. TRBV21-1 is marked as a pseudogene. CDR3 length: 19 residues. The CDR3 here is CASSKGGGGYAGSYNEQFF. The CDR3 DNA reads as TGTGCCAGCAGCAAGGGAGGGGGAGGGTATGCGGGGTCCTACAATGAGCAGTTCTTC.

This rearrangement joins TRBV9 to TRBJ1-2; D gene ambiguous. V dropped 2 bases and J dropped 5 bases, with 13 bases sitting between them. This CDR3 region has 14 residues. Germline CDR1 SGDLS, CDR2 YYNGEE. This CDR3 reads CASSVSLEAYGYTF. The CDR3 nucleotides are TGTGCCAGCAGCGTTTCATTAGAGGCATATGGCTACACCTTC.

V is TRBV10-2 and J is TRBJ2-3; TRBD1 matches at 7 bases. This CDR3 comprises 15 residues. With V trimmed by 7 bases and J by 0 bases, 7 bases remained unmatched. Germline V CDR1 and CDR2: WSHSY, SAAADI. The CDR3 nucleotides read TGCGCCAGCACTCCCCAGGGACAGAGCACAGATACGCAGTATTTT. It yields the protein CASTPQGQSTDTQYF.

The chain recombines TRBV28 with TRBJ2-5, with D maybe TRBD2 (6 bases). Trimming shortened V by 4 bases and J by 4 bases, and 19 bases separated the two germline ends. In germline, CDR1 is MDHEN, CDR2 SYDVKM. The CDR3 is 16 residues long. CDR3 sequence (DNA): TGTGCCAGCAGTTCCAGAGGTAGCGGAGTACCAGAGACCCAGTACTTC. Its translation is CASSSRGSGVPETQYF.

V gene TRBV7-6 combines with J gene TRBJ1-2; 7 bases are a match to TRBD1. There are 16 residues in the CDR3. The V segment lost 5 bases and the J segment 5 bases; nucleotides outside the gene matches: 14. CDR1 is SGHVS, CDR2 FNYEAQ, per germline. CDR3 loop: CASSPNSQQGTYGYTF. The CDR3 nucleotides are TGTGCCAGCAGCCCGAATAGCCAACAGGGGACGTATGGCTACACCTTC.

This chain joins TRBV28 and TRBJ2-7; TRBD1 aligns across 10 bases. The CDR3 loop spans 13 amino acids. V shed 6 bases and J 7 bases; nucleotides not matched to a gene: 6. CDR1 is MDHEN and CDR2 is SYDVKM in the germline V gene. The CDR3: CASSPRTGGEQYF. Written as DNA, the CDR3 is TGTGCCAGCAGCCCCAGGACAGGGGGTGAGCAGTACTTC.

The chain carries TRBV5-5 and TRBJ2-7; weak D call: TRBD1 (6 bases). CDR1 is SGHKS and CDR2 is YYEKEE in the germline V gene (reference sequence). The CDR3 length is 12 residues. V was trimmed by 4 bases and J by 9 bases, leaving 14 bases between them. CDR3 residues: CASSLDSWRQYF. CDR3 nucleotide sequence: TGTGCCAGCAGCCTGGACAGCTGGCGGCAGTACTTC.

This clone was detected only once. The chain employs TRBV11-2 and TRBJ1-3, with TRBD1 identical over 7 bases. V trimming: 4 bases; J trimming: 0 bases; junction bases outside the gene matches: 3. This CDR3 is 15 amino acids long. CDR1 and CDR2 from the germline V gene are SGHAT and FQNNGV. The CDR3 protein is CASSSDRYSGNTIYF. Written as DNA, the CDR3 is TGTGCCAGCAGCTCGGACAGGTACTCTGGAAACACCATATATTTT.

V and J are TRBV23-1 and TRBJ2-7, with D perhaps matching TRBD2 (6 bases). TRBV23-1 is given ORF status, its function remaining uncertain. The V and J ends lost 0 bases and 2 bases respectively, with 11 bases between them. The CDR3 spans 15 residues. CDR3 loop: CASSQSRDTAYEQYF. As DNA, the CDR3 is TGCGCCAGCAGTCAATCGCGGGATACCGCCTACGAGCAGTACTTC.

This chain links TRBV5-1 with TRBJ2-7; possibly TRBD1 for D (6 bases). Trimming took 5 bases from V and 5 from J, leaving 17 bases between them. The CDR3 has 14 residues. CDR1 is SGHRS and CDR2 is YFSETQ in the germline V gene. Here the CDR3 reads CASRISGDLHEQYF. Written as DNA, the CDR3 is TGCGCCAGCAGAATCTCAGGGGACCTTCACGAGCAGTACTTC.

A few counts support this clone. V and J are TRBV11-2 and TRBJ1-1, with D possibly TRBD1 on 6 matching bases. The germline CDR1 and CDR2 sequences are SGHAT and FQNNGV. V shed 3 bases and J shed 6 bases, with 17 bases lying between them. The CDR3 length is 15 residues. The CDR3 bases are TGTGCCAGCAGCTTTTTGGGTCAGGGGATAGCTGAAGCTTTCTTT. Translated: CASSFLGQGIAEAFF.

This clone occurred a few times. The CDR3 reads CASGPNEKLFF. For the CDR3, the DNA is TGTGCCAGCGGCCCTAATGAAAAACTGTTTTTT. V is TRBV2 and J is TRBJ1-4, with D unresolved. The V and J ends lost 8 bases and 3 bases respectively, with 4 bases between them. There are 11 residues in the CDR3. Germline loops: CDR1 SNHLY, CDR2 FYNNEI.

V and J are TRBV9 and TRBJ2-7, with 8 bases lining up with TRBD2. Germline CDR1 reads SGDLS; CDR2 reads YYNGEE. The CDR3 totals 15 residues. The junction had 6 bases not matched to a gene; V was cut back by 2 bases and J by 2 bases. The CDR3 nucleotides read TGTGCCAGCAGCGTTGAGGACGGGGGGGCCTACGAGCAGTACTTC. It is translated as CASSVEDGGAYEQYF. The full variable domain, its missing parts supplied by reference TRBV9 and TRBJ2-7, is DSGVTQTPKHLITATGQRVTLRCSPRSGDLSVYWYQQSLDQGLQFLIQYYNGEERAKGNILERFSAQQFPDLHSELNLSSLELGDSALYFCASSVEDGGAYEQYFGPGTRLTVT.

The chain joins TRBV7-9 to TRBJ2-3; 12 bases map to TRBD2. There are 18 residues in the CDR3. V lost 1 base and J lost 10; bases outside the gene matches: 15. The germline CDR1 and CDR2 sequences are SEHNR and FQNEAQ (reference sequence). CDR3 in amino acids: CASSLGHGLAGPPMAQYF. CDR3 bases: TGTGCCAGCAGCTTAGGGCATGGACTAGCGGGGCCCCCCATGGCGCAGTATTTT.

The V gene is TRBV5-1, the J gene TRBJ2-3; D might be TRBD2 (6 bases). The V gene lost 0 bases and the J gene lost 2 bases, with 10 bases spanning the gap. Germline V lookup: CDR1 SGHRS, CDR2 YFSETQ. The CDR3 extends over 15 amino acids. CDR3 in amino acids: CASSLVGLLTDTQYF. CDR3 coding DNA: TGCGCCAGCAGCTTGGTAGGACTACTCACAGATACGCAGTATTTT.

This rearrangement joins TRBV21-1 to TRBJ1-5. TRBV21-1 is flagged as a pseudogene. This CDR3 has 19 amino acids. The CDR3 reads CASSKTPERGEDSNQPQHF. DNA of the CDR3: TGTGCCAGCAGCAAAACCCCCGAACGGGGGGAGGATAGCAATCAGCCCCAGCATTTT.

The V and J genes are TRBV5-5 and TRBJ2-5; D remains ambiguous. The CDR3 is 13 amino acids. Germline-derived CDR1 and CDR2 are SGHKS and YYEKEE (reference sequence). V was pared by 4 bases and J by 1 base, with 8 bases between. The CDR3, as DNA: TGTGCCAGCAGCCTCTTATCCCAAGAGACCCAGTACTTC. Translated, it gives CASSLLSQETQYF.